One sample yielded the 18 T cell receptor beta chains listed below, sequenced in a study of radiation and T cells in renal cell carcinoma. Stated time point: blood 2 weeks post-SBRT. Specified treatment: 15 Gy SBRT to primary tumor, nephrectomy 4 weeks later. TCRdb keeps only in-frame clones here, not all; method: immunoSEQ multiplex PCR. Of 160,000 or so clones in the sample, approximately 88% were seen once. The sample was blood, taken from a patient whose treatment included radiotherapy and nephrectomy. The receptors derive from a woman between 45 and 65 years old with renal cell carcinoma.

The rearrangement uses TRBV5-4 and TRBJ2-1; TRBD2 aligns across 8 bases. V lost 2 bases and J lost 6; bases outside the gene matches: 7. Germline lookup yields CDR1 SGHNT and CDR2 YYREEE (reference sequence). The CDR3 spans 15 residues. The CDR3 region is CASSLARGDFNEQFF. The CDR3 DNA reads TGTGCCAGCAGCTTAGCGCGGGGGGACTTCAATGAGCAGTTCTTC.

The rearrangement uses TRBV5-1 and TRBJ2-3, with D hard to call. Germline lookup yields CDR1 SGHRS and CDR2 YFSETQ. The CDR3 consists of 13 residues. The germline V and J ends were trimmed by 0 bases and 5 bases, with 7 bases remaining between them. The CDR3 DNA follows: TGCGCCAGCAGCTTGGAGTGGGGAGATACGCAGTATTTT. It translates to CASSLEWGDTQYF.

The V gene is TRBV7-8, the J gene TRBJ1-1; TRBD1 matches at 11 bases. The CDR3 runs 14 residues. V lost 5 bases and J lost 6; bases outside the gene matches: 5. Germline assignment: CDR1 SGHVS and CDR2 FQNEAQ. This CDR3 is CASSPRTGGSEAFF. In nucleotides, the CDR3 is TGTGCCAGCAGCCCACGGACAGGGGGCTCTGAAGCTTTCTTT. Complete variable domain (other parts from reference TRBV7-8 and TRBJ1-1): GAGVSQSPRYKVAKRGQDVALRCDPISGHVSLFWYQQALGQGPEFLTYFQNEAQLDKSGLPSDRFFAERPEGSVSTLKIQRTQQEDSAVYLCASSPRTGGSEAFFGQGTRLTVV.

This clone was detected only a few times. The V call is TRBV6-5, the J call TRBJ1-3; 8 bases fit TRBD1. CDR3 length equals 16 residues. V was clipped by 2 bases and J by 2 bases; unmatched bases: 5. Germline V gene lookup returns CDR1 MNHEY and CDR2 SVGAGI. The CDR3 DNA is TGTGCCAGCAGTTACACCGGGACAGGAGCTGGAAACACCATATATTTT. The encoded protein is CASSYTGTGAGNTIYF.

The chain combines TRBV6-1 with TRBJ1-2, with D possibly being TRBD1 (5 bases). The CDR3 extends over 12 amino acids. Germline V gives CDR1 MNHNS, CDR2 SASEGT. V was pared by 6 bases and J by 12 bases, with 17 bases between. CDR3 DNA sequence: TGTGCCAGCAGCGCCCCGGGACTCTTACACACCTTC. Encoded protein: CASSAPGLLHTF.

The chain is built from TRBV25-1 and TRBJ1-4; TRBD1 aligns across 7 bases. V lost 5 bases, J lost 4 bases, and 7 bases stayed unmatched. The CDR3 is 15 residues long. The germline V gene has CDR1 MGHDK and CDR2 SYGVNS. CDR3: CASSPTGTGNEKLFF. The CDR3 DNA reads TGTGCCAGCAGTCCGACAGGGACGGGTAATGAAAAACTGTTTTTT.

This chain connects TRBV2 to TRBJ2-1; TRBD1 or TRBD2 may be the D gene (7 bases each). Deletions cut 7 bases from V and 7 bases from J, with 20 bases between. The CDR3 loop spans 15 amino acids. Germline CDR1 and CDR2: SNHLY and FYNNEI. The CDR3 loop reads CASTRQGGGGNEQFF. CDR3 DNA: TGTGCCAGCACCCGACAGGGAGGGGGTGGAAATGAGCAGTTCTTC. Together with reference TRBV2 and TRBJ2-1, the CDR3 gives the full variable domain: EPEVTQTPSHQVTQMGQEVILRCVPISNHLYFYWYRQILGQKVEFLVSFYNNEISEKSEIFDDQFSVERPDGSNFTLKIRSTKLEDSAMYFCASTRQGGGGNEQFFGPGTRLTVL.

The J gene is TRBJ2-1, the V gene TRBV7-9, with 8 nucleotides matching TRBD2. Germline CDR1 reads SEHNR; CDR2 reads FQNEAQ (reference sequence). This CDR3 is built from 16 residues. J was trimmed by 3 bases and V by 5 bases; bases with no gene match: 9. The CDR3 is CASSPTASGGYNEQFF. The CDR3 DNA follows: TGTGCCAGCAGCCCAACCGCCAGCGGGGGCTACAATGAGCAGTTCTTC.

The chain recombines TRBV25-1 with TRBJ1-4; D is undetermined. Germline CDR1 MGHDK, CDR2 SYGVNS. The CDR3 runs 14 residues. The germline V and J ends were trimmed by 3 bases and 8 bases, with 13 bases remaining between them. The DNA of the CDR3 is TGTGCCAGCAGTGATATCTCGAGGTACGAAAAACTGTTTTTT. This translates into CASSDISRYEKLFF. Full variable domain (rest looked up from reference TRBV25-1 and TRBJ1-4): EADIYQTPRYLVIGTGKKITLECSQTMGHDKMYWYQQDPGMELHLIHYSYGVNSTEKGDLSSESTVSRIRTEHFPLTLESARPSHTSQYLCASSDISRYEKLFFGSGTQLSVL.

CDR3 bases: TGTGCCAGCAGCTCCCGGGAGGGCTACGAGCAGTACTTC. Amino acid sequence: CASSSREGYEQYF. The chain is built from TRBV7-3 and TRBJ2-7; 8 bases align to TRBD2. J lost 3 bases, V lost 4 bases, and 2 bases had no gene match. The CDR3 runs 13 residues. Germline V lookup: CDR1 SGHTA, CDR2 FQGTGA.

The V gene is TRBV2, the J gene TRBJ2-7; D call uncertain. The ends were cut back, 4 bases at V and 0 bases at J, with 13 bases in the middle. Germline CDR1 reads SNHLY; CDR2 reads FYNNEI. There are 15 residues in the CDR3. In nucleotides, the CDR3 is TGTGCCAGCAGTGGTGAGAGACGGGCCTCCTACGAGCAGTACTTC. This sequence encodes CASSGERRASYEQYF.

The chain carries TRBV5-1 and TRBJ1-2; D unclear. CDR1 and CDR2 (germline): SGHRS, YFSETQ. The CDR3 extends over 11 amino acids. Trimming left V 4 bases short and J 5 bases short, with 6 bases between. This CDR3 reads CASSGRYGYTF. The CDR3 region has the DNA TGCGCCAGCAGCGGCCGGTATGGCTACACCTTC.

This chain uses TRBV7-2 with TRBJ1-2, with no clear D. Germline V gene lookup returns CDR1 SGHTA and CDR2 FQGNSA. Deletions cut 1 base from V and 4 bases from J, with 10 bases between. The CDR3 loop spans 14 amino acids. Here the CDR3 DNA reads TGTGCCAGCAGCTTAGAGGACGGAGTCTATGGCTACACCTTC. As protein: CASSLEDGVYGYTF.

The rearrangement links TRBV5-6 to TRBJ1-4; perhaps TRBD1 as D (6 bases). From germline, CDR1 is SGHDT and CDR2 YYEEEE. This CDR3 spans 15 amino acids. Trimming took off 0 bases at V and 7 bases at J, with 13 bases between the two ends. The CDR3 reads CASSLGTGAGEKLFF. For the CDR3, the DNA is TGTGCCAGCAGCTTGGGTACGGGGGCAGGTGAAAAACTGTTTTTT. The entire variable domain, with the rest obtained from reference TRBV5-6 and TRBJ1-4, is as follows: DAGVTQSPTHLIKTRGQQVTLRCSPKSGHDTVSWYQQALGQGPQFIFQYYEEEERQRGNFPDRFSGHQFPNYSSELNVNALLLGDSALYLCASSLGTGAGEKLFFGSGTQLSVL.

This clone occurred once. This chain uses TRBV5-6 with TRBJ2-5, with a possible D match to TRBD1 (6 bases). Germline lookup yields CDR1 SGHDT and CDR2 YYEEEE. Trimming shortened V by 4 bases and J by 0 bases, and 10 bases separated the two germline ends. This CDR3 region has 14 residues. CDR3: CASSRDTYQETQYF. Written as DNA, the CDR3 is TGTGCCAGCAGCCGGGACACCTACCAAGAGACCCAGTACTTC.

V gene TRBV4-1 combines with J gene TRBJ1-1, with D hard to call. Looked up from germline, CDR1 is MGHRA and CDR2 is YSYEKL. The CDR3 is 13 amino acids. The V gene lost 4 bases and the J gene lost 8 bases, with 14 bases spanning the gap. The CDR3 DNA reads TGCGCCAGCAGCCCCCCTATATCCAGAGAAGCTTTCTTT. This codes for CASSPPISREAFF.

The chain couples TRBV30 to TRBJ2-5; no clear D. Germline assignment: CDR1 GTSNPN and CDR2 SVGIG (reference sequence). The CDR3 totals 11 residues. The V gene lost 2 bases and the J gene lost 5 bases, with 6 bases spanning the gap. DNA of the CDR3: TGTGCCTGGAGTCACGGGGAGACCCAGTACTTC. Encoded protein: CAWSHGETQYF.

The chain carries TRBV7-2 and TRBJ2-7, with 8 bases lining up with TRBD1. The ends lost 0 bases at V and 2 bases at J; junction bases unmatched: 6. The CDR3 is 16 residues long. In germline, CDR1 is SGHTA, CDR2 FQGNSA. The CDR3 region is CASSLAAQGAPYEQYF. In DNA form, the CDR3 reads TGTGCCAGCAGCTTAGCGGCGCAGGGGGCGCCCTACGAGCAGTACTTC.